This TCR beta chain was recorded in a study of early T cells in non-severe SARS-CoV-2 infection. Study information: With bulk RNA from unsorted whole blood as input, sequencing yielded unpaired chains. Points from the study as a whole: Reliance on VDJdb matching favored anti-spike CD8 responses; private and CD4 specificities were missed.

Trimming pared 1 base from V and 0 bases from J, leaving 9 bases between. This CDR3 has 15 residues. From germline, CDR1 is LGHDT and CDR2 YNNKEL (reference sequence). This clonotype has only a few counts. The antigen is not known. The TCR library protocol was used to attach unique molecular identifiers. These identifiers were attached to individual cDNA molecules. TCRdb redid the calling of the 5' RACE reads with MiXCR, one entry per CDR3 protein. The sample shows over 55,000 distinct CDR3 sequences, more than 9% of them seen only once. This chain joins TRBV3-1 and TRBJ1-1; D not resolved. Sequences were obtained from whole blood. This clonotype was obtained from an adult who was a healthcare worker with PCR-confirmed SARS-CoV-2 infection or an uninfected control (not recorded which). The CDR3 here is CASSQGGKMNTEAFF. The CDR3 nucleotides are TGTGCCAGCAGCCAAGGAGGGAAAATGAACACTGAAGCTTTCTTT.